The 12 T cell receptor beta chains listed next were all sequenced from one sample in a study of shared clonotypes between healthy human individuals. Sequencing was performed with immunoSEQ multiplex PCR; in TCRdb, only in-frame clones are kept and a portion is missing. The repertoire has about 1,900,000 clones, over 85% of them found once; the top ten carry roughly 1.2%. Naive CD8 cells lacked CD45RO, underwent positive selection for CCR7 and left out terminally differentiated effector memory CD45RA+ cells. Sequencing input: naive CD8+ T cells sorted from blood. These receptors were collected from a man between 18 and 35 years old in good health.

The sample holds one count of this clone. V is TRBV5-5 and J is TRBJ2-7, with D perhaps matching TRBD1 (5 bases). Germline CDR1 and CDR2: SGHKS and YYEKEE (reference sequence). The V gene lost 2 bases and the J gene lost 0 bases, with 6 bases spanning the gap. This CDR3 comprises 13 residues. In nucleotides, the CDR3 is TGTGCCAGCAGCTTACAGGACTCCTACGAGCAGTACTTC. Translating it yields CASSLQDSYEQYF.

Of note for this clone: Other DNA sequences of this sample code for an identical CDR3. CDR3: CASSLAGTGGYEQYF. The CDR3 coding sequence is TGTGCCAGCAGTTTGGCCGGGACAGGGGGCTACGAGCAGTACTTC. The rearrangement joins TRBV27 to TRBJ2-7; 11 bases line up with TRBD1. V trimming: 3 bases; J trimming: 3 bases; junction bases outside the gene matches: 4. The CDR3 is made up of 15 amino acids. Germline values: CDR1 MNHEY, CDR2 SMNVEV (reference sequence).

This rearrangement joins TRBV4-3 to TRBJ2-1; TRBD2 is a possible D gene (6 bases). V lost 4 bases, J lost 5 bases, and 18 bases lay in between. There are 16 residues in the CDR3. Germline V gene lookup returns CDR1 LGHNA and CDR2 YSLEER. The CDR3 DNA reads TGCGCCAGCAGCCCCTCTGGAGGGGCATCAAACAATGAGCAGTTCTTC. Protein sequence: CASSPSGGASNNEQFF.

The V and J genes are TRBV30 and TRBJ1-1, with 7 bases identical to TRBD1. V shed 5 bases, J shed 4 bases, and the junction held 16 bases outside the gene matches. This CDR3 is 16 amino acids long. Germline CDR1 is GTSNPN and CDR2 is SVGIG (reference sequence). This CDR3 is CAWAPGDRVPATEAFF. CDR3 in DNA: TGTGCCTGGGCCCCAGGAGACAGGGTACCCGCCACTGAAGCTTTCTTT.

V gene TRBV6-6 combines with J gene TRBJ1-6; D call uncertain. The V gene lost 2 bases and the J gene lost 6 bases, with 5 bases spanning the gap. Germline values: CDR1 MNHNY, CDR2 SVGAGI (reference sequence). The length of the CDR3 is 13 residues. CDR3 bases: TGTGCCAGCAGTTACGCGGGTAATTCACCCCTCCACTTT. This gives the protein CASSYAGNSPLHF.

CDR3 DNA: TGCGCCAGCAGCCAAGGAACAGGGGTTATTTACGAGCAGTACTTC. It encodes CASSQGTGVIYEQYF. The chain uses TRBV4-1 and TRBJ2-7, with 7 bases fitting TRBD1. This CDR3 spans 15 amino acids. V gave up 1 base and J gave up 4 bases; unmatched junction bases: 7. Looked up from germline, CDR1 is MGHRA and CDR2 is YSYEKL.

CDR3 loop: CASNLRLDRGAPGEQYF. The CDR3 DNA reads as TGTGCCAGCAACCTTCGACTGGACAGGGGAGCCCCTGGCGAGCAGTACTTC. V and J are TRBV6-4 and TRBJ2-7; TRBD1 aligns across 9 bases. Germline CDR1 and CDR2: MRHNA and SNTAGT. V lost 7 bases and J lost 6; bases outside the gene matches: 19. This CDR3 region has 17 residues.

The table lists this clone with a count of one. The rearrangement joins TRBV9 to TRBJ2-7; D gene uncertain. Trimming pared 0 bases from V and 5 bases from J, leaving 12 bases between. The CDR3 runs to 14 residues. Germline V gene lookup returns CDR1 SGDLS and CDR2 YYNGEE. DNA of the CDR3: TGTGCCAGCAGCGTAGCCGGAATTCCCCACGAGCAGTACTTC. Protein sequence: CASSVAGIPHEQYF.

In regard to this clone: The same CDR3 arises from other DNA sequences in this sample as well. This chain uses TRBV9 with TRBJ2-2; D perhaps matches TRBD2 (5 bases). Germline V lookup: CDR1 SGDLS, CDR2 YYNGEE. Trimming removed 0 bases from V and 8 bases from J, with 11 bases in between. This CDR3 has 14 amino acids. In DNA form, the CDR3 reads TGTGCCAGCAGCGTAGGGAGCGGTGGGGGGGAGCTGTTTTTT. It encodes CASSVGSGGGELFF.

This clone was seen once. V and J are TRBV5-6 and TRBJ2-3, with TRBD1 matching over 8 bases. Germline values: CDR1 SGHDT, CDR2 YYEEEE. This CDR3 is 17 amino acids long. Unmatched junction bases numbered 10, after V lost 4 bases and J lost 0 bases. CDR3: CASSLSRQGSSTDTQYF. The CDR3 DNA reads TGTGCCAGCAGCCTGTCCCGACAGGGGAGTAGCACAGATACGCAGTATTTT.

The CDR3 reads CASSPAGDINEQFF. The CDR3 DNA sequence: TGTGCCAGCAGTCCGGCCGGGGACATCAATGAGCAGTTCTTC. The rearrangement uses TRBV25-1 and TRBJ2-1; a possible D gene is TRBD1 (6 bases). Trimming took 5 bases from V and 6 from J, leaving 14 bases between them. Germline assignment: CDR1 MGHDK and CDR2 SYGVNS. CDR3 length: 14 residues. The entire variable domain, with the rest obtained from reference TRBV25-1 and TRBJ2-1, is as follows: EADIYQTPRYLVIGTGKKITLECSQTMGHDKMYWYQQDPGMELHLIHYSYGVNSTEKGDLSSESTVSRIRTEHFPLTLESARPSHTSQYLCASSPAGDINEQFFGPGTRLTVL.

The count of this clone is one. The CDR3 loop reads CASSPGRVYGYTF. The CDR3, as DNA: TGTGCCAGCAGTCCCGGCAGGGTCTATGGCTACACCTTC. The V and J genes are TRBV6-5 and TRBJ1-2; D might be TRBD1 (5 bases). The germline V gene has CDR1 MNHEY and CDR2 SVGAGI. V lost 5 bases and J lost 4, with 11 bases in between. The CDR3 has 13 amino acids.